This T cell receptor (beta chain) stems from a study of blood T cell repertoires in COVID-19. Study-level background: COVID-19 samples, acute and convalescent, were from the United States, Italy and Spain.

Here immunoSEQ multiplex PCR was the method, and the copy in TCRdb shows in-frame clones only, minus some. The table shows 150,000 to 200,000 clones, with over 80% occurring only once. J lost 0 bases, V lost 4 bases, and 9 bases had no gene match. Germline V lookup: CDR1 SGHNT, CDR2 YYREEE (reference sequence). This CDR3 region has 16 residues. The chain recombines TRBV5-4 with TRBJ1-1; 7 nucleotides align to TRBD1. This clonotype was obtained from a woman in her seventies with COVID-19, enrolled during active disease. The sample taken for sequencing was peripheral blood. The CDR3: CASSRDSPNLNTEAFF. CDR3 DNA sequence: TGTGCCAGCAGCAGGGACAGTCCCAACTTGAACACTGAAGCTTTCTTT. The whole variable domain, filled in from reference TRBV5-4 and TRBJ1-1, reads ETGVTQSPTHLIKTRGQQVTLRCSSQSGHNTVSWYQQALGQGPQFIFQYYREEENGRGNFPPRFSGLQFPNYSSELNVNALELDDSALYLCASSRDSPNLNTEAFFGQGTRLTVV.